Listed below are T cell receptor beta chains from one sample, sequenced in a study of blood T cell repertoires in COVID-19. Profiling relied on immunoSEQ multiplex PCR, and the TCRdb table lists in-frame clones only, not all of them. The sample shows over 70,000 clones, nearly 90% of them seen only once. Specimen: peripheral blood. Receptor source: an elderly woman with active or convalescent COVID-19. CDR3s include the opening cysteine and the closing phenylalanine or tryptophan. D genes are given only for firm matches. Size is omitted from some rows. Given values are once, few, many or a class for expanded clones.

j_call	d_call	cdr3_length	v_call	clone_size	cdr3_nt	cdr3_aa
TRBJ2-2	NA	17	TRBV5-6	NA	TGTGCCAGCAGCTTGGATAGAGGCGGGAAGAACACCGGGGAGCTGTTTTTT	CASSLDRGGKNTGELFF
TRBJ2-1	TRBD2	15	TRBV19	NA	TGTGCCAGTAGTCAACTAGCGGGAGTTGATAATGAGCAGTTCTTC	CASSQLAGVDNEQFF
TRBJ1-1	NA	12	TRBV28	NA	TGTGCCAGCAGTCAAGGGGCCACTGAAGCTTTCTTT	CASSQGATEAFF
TRBJ1-6	NA	13	TRBV25-1	NA	TGTGCCAGTAACAGGGTCGATAATTCACCCCTCCACTTT	CASNRVDNSPLHF
TRBJ2-7	TRBD2	17	TRBV4-3	NA	TGCGCCAGCAGCCGTGGGAGGAGCGGGAGATGTAAAAACGAGCAGTACTTC	CASSRGRSGRCKNEQYF
TRBJ1-2	TRBD1	15	TRBV25-1	NA	TGTGCCAGCAGTGCCCGGGACAGGGACTGGTATGGCTACACCTTC	CASSARDRDWYGYTF
TRBJ1-5	TRBD1	12	TRBV27	NA	TGTGCCTTCGACAGGGTCGATCAGCCCCAGCATTTT	CAFDRVDQPQHF
TRBJ1-1	TRBD1	17	TRBV7-2	NA	TGTGCCAGCAGCTTAGAGAATCTTTACAGGGGGAACACTGAAGCTTTCTTT	CASSLENLYRGNTEAFF
TRBJ2-3	NA	16	TRBV5-1	NA	TGCGCCAGCGCCCGGGATGCGGTCCGAGTCGGAGATACGCAGTATTTT	CASARDAVRVGDTQYF
TRBJ2-1	NA	15	TRBV6-4	NA	TGTGCCAGCAGCAGACAGGCAGGACCCTACAATGAGCAGTTCTTC	CASSRQAGPYNEQFF
TRBJ1-3	NA	14	TRBV5-1	NA	TGCGCCAGCAGCCCGCCGGGGAGCGGTGACACCATATATTTT	CASSPPGSGDTIYF
TRBJ2-1	TRBD2	15	TRBV7-4	once	TGTGCCAGCAGCTTAGGTAGCGGGGGAAACAATGAGCAGTTCTTC	CASSLGSGGNNEQFF
TRBJ1-1	TRBD1	15	TRBV28	NA	TGTGCCAGCAGGACTACAGGGGGCGGAAACACTGAAGCTTTCTTT	CASRTTGGGNTEAFF
TRBJ1-5	NA	15	TRBV19	NA	TGTGCAAGTTTCCCGCTTAGTTATTCCAATCAGCCCCAGCATTTT	CASFPLSYSNQPQHF
TRBJ1-4	NA	20	TRBV2	once	TGTGCCAGCAGCGAAGATCGGGACTCCTGGGATTCTCCAACTAATGAAAAACTGTTTTTT	CASSEDRDSWDSPTNEKLFF
TRBJ1-1	NA	11	TRBV19	NA	TGTGCCAGTTCGGAAAAAGTGAGGGCTTTCTTT	CASSEKVRAFF
TRBJ1-4	NA	12	TRBV12-3/TRBV12-4	NA	TGTGCCAGCAGACAGGAGCCTGAAAAACTGTTTTTT	CASRQEPEKLFF
TRBJ1-5	TRBD1	13	TRBV6-5	NA	TGTGCCATACGGGACAGGGGGTTTCAGCCCCAGCATTTT	CAIRDRGFQPQHF
TRBJ2-7	TRBD2	14	TRBV28	NA	TGTGCCAGCAGTTTCGTGGGCGGGAGGGGCGAGCAGTACTTC	CASSFVGGRGEQYF
TRBJ2-1	NA	13	TRBV29-1	NA	TGCAGCGTGGGGACTGACTCCTACAATGAGCAGTTCTTC	CSVGTDSYNEQFF
TRBJ2-7	NA	15	TRBV7-8	NA	TGTGCCAGCAGCTTAGCGAAAACGTTTCGGTACGAGCAGTACTTC	CASSLAKTFRYEQYF
TRBJ2-1	NA	12	TRBV15	NA	TGTGCCACCAGCGGCGGTTACAATGAGCAGTTCTTC	CATSGGYNEQFF
TRBJ2-1	TRBD2	15	TRBV2	NA	TGTGCCAGCAGTCGTACTAGCGGGGATTACAATGAGCAGTTCTTC	CASSRTSGDYNEQFF
TRBJ1-2	TRBD1	14	TRBV5-4	NA	TGTGCCAGCAGCTCAAGGGGGACAGCTGATGGCTACACCTTC	CASSSRGTADGYTF
TRBJ1-1	NA	14	TRBV6-6	NA	TGTGCCAGCAGCTCCTACGGAGAGAACACTGAAGCTTTCTTT	CASSSYGENTEAFF
TRBJ2-2	TRBD2	16	TRBV4-3	once	TGCGCCAGCAGCCCGGGACTAGCGGGGAACACCGGGGAGCTGTTTTTT	CASSPGLAGNTGELFF
TRBJ1-4	NA	16	TRBV9	NA	TGTGCCAGCAGCGTAGGGGGAGGACTACCTATTGAAAAACTGTTTTTT	CASSVGGGLPIEKLFF
TRBJ2-7	TRBD1	14	TRBV5-8	NA	TGTGCCAGCAGCTTCGGGCAGGGGGCGGATGAGCAGTACTTC	CASSFGQGADEQYF
TRBJ1-3	NA	13	TRBV28	NA	TGTGCCAGCAGTTTAGTAGGGGTGCACACCATATATTTT	CASSLVGVHTIYF
TRBJ2-1	NA	16	TRBV11-2	NA	TGTGCCAGCAGCCCGGCCGGTTCCTTAGGAGGCAATGAGCAGTTCTTC	CASSPAGSLGGNEQFF
TRBJ2-2	NA	16	TRBV27	NA	TGTGCCAGCAGCCGAACGAGGGGGTGGGACACCGGGGAGCTGTTTTTT	CASSRTRGWDTGELFF
TRBJ2-1	NA	14	TRBV28	NA	TGTGCCAGCAGTTTATCCCACTTATACAATGAGCAGTTCTTC	CASSLSHLYNEQFF
TRBJ2-7	NA	15	TRBV5-1	NA	TGCGCCAGCAGCTTTCAGAGCGAGGCAGCCTACGAGCAGTACTTC	CASSFQSEAAYEQYF
TRBJ2-1	TRBD1	18	TRBV18	NA	TGTGCCAGCTCACTATCCGACTCAGGACAGGGATGGGGTGATGAGCAGTTCTTC	CASSLSDSGQGWGDEQFF
TRBJ1-5	TRBD1	14	TRBV27	NA	TGTGCCAGCAGTTTGAACAGGGGAAATCAGCCCCAGCATTTT	CASSLNRGNQPQHF
TRBJ2-6	NA	16	TRBV18	NA	TGTGCCAGCTCACCTGTCCGTGTATCTGGGGCCAACGTCCTGACTTTC	CASSPVRVSGANVLTF
TRBJ1-3	NA	13	TRBV10-1	NA	TGCGCCAGCAGCCGGAGCTCTGGAAACACCATATATTTT	CASSRSSGNTIYF
TRBJ2-6	NA	16	TRBV7-2	NA	TGTGCCAGCAGCTTTGGGAGACCTTCTGGGGCCAACGTCCTGACTTTC	CASSFGRPSGANVLTF
TRBJ1-1	TRBD1	13	TRBV12-3/TRBV12-4	NA	TGTGCCAGCACCTTGGGACAGGGGGCGTCAGCTTTCTTT	CASTLGQGASAFF
TRBJ2-2	NA	15	TRBV9	NA	TGTGCCAGCAGCCCCCTGCAGGTCAACACCGGGGAGCTGTTTTTT	CASSPLQVNTGELFF
TRBJ1-5	TRBD1	15	TRBV9	NA	TGTGCCAGCAGCCCTGGACAGGGGTACGATCAGCCCCAGCATTTT	CASSPGQGYDQPQHF
TRBJ1-2	TRBD1	13	TRBV2	NA	TGTGCCAGCTCTCAGGGGGATAACTATGGCTACACCTTC	CASSQGDNYGYTF
TRBJ2-5	TRBD2	16	TRBV5-1	NA	TGCGCCAGCAGCTTGTCGGGAGGGATTTCGGTGGAGACCCAGTACTTC	CASSLSGGISVETQYF
TRBJ2-1	TRBD2	14	TRBV9	NA	TGTGCCAGCAGCGTTTCTAGCGGGATGTATGAGCAGTTCTTC	CASSVSSGMYEQFF
TRBJ2-7	NA	12	TRBV2	NA	TGTGCCAGCAGTGCCACAGGGTACGAGCAGTACTTC	CASSATGYEQYF
TRBJ2-3	TRBD2	14	TRBV7-2	once	TGTGCCAGCAGCGCACTAGCGGGCCTCGATACGCAGTATTTT	CASSALAGLDTQYF
TRBJ2-1	NA	11	TRBV10-1	NA	TGCGCCAGCACCCAGGGAACTCTACAGTTCTTC	CASTQGTLQFF
TRBJ2-3	TRBD1	13	TRBV28	once	TGTGCCAGCAGTGGGACAGAATTGAGTACGCAGTATTTT	CASSGTELSTQYF
TRBJ1-1	NA	15	TRBV7-2	NA	TGTGCCAGCAGTTTAGGGTCCCAGGGGAACACTGAAGCTTTCTTT	CASSLGSQGNTEAFF
TRBJ1-1	TRBD1	15	TRBV18	NA	TGTGCCAGCTCACCTAGGGGGCGAGGCGACACTGAAGCTTTCTTT	CASSPRGRGDTEAFF
TRBJ1-2	TRBD1	16	TRBV28	NA	TGTGCCAGCTCTTCGTCGGGCAGGGGGGCTAACTATGGCTACACCTTC	CASSSSGRGANYGYTF
TRBJ2-1	NA	14	TRBV5-4	NA	TGTGCCAGCAGCTTGGAGCTAGTAAACAATGAGCAGTTCTTC	CASSLELVNNEQFF
TRBJ1-2	TRBD1	13	TRBV3-1/TRBV3-2	NA	TGTGCCAGCAGCCTCCGGACAGGGAGGAACTACACCTTC	CASSLRTGRNYTF
TRBJ2-2	TRBD1	16	TRBV5-1	few	TGCGCCAGCAGCTTGGCTGGACAGGGGATCGCCGGGGAGCTGTTTTTT	CASSLAGQGIAGELFF
TRBJ2-5	NA	14	TRBV3-1/TRBV3-2	once	TGTGCCAGCAGCCATTCTTCAGGGCAAGAGACCCAGTACTTC	CASSHSSGQETQYF
TRBJ1-1	NA	14	TRBV6-5	NA	TGTGCCAGCAGATCCGGGACTAGGTCAACTGAAGCTTTCTTT	CASRSGTRSTEAFF
TRBJ2-2	NA	14	TRBV6-5	NA	TGTGCCAGCAGTACGCGGGAGAACACCGGGGAGCTGTTTTTT	CASSTRENTGELFF
TRBJ2-2	NA	15	TRBV15	once	TGTGCCACGGCATCGCGGGCCCCGAACACCGGGGAGCTGTTTTTT	CATASRAPNTGELFF